Below, 29 T cell receptor beta chains from the same sample are listed, as sequenced in a study of control samples from healthy donors and cancer patients (dated by TCRdb to about 2020). The library was generated by the immunoSEQ multiplex PCR assay. In its TCRdb copy, this immuneACCESS table keeps in-frame sequences only and misses some clones. Where compared with another copy, unresolved V genes explain less than half of these, and the others have no known cause. Recorded for this sample are about 150,000 clones; about 94% of them occurred a single time. The biggest ten clones account for 14% of the sample. Sequencing was done on a sample of PBMCs. These receptors were taken from a man aged 60 to 69 with colorectal cancer.

V gene TRBV2 combines with J gene TRBJ2-3; 14 nucleotides align to TRBD2. This CDR3 is built from 15 residues. V was pared by 4 bases and J by 6 bases, with 3 bases of the junction left unmatched. The V gene's germline CDR1 is SNHLY and CDR2 FYNNEI. The CDR3 DNA reads as TGTGCCAGCAGTGCTAGGACTAGCGGGGGGGATACGCAGTATTTT. It translates to CASSARTSGGDTQYF.

The chain uses TRBV7-9 and TRBJ1-4; D possibly corresponds to TRBD1 (6 bases). Germline values: CDR1 SEHNR, CDR2 FQNEAQ (reference sequence). The V end was cut by 4 bases, the J end by 3 bases, with 15 bases between. This CDR3 contains 16 residues. CDR3 amino acids: CASSSRQAPANEKLFF. The CDR3 DNA follows: TGTGCCAGCAGCTCGCGACAGGCTCCGGCTAATGAAAAACTGTTTTTT.

This chain links TRBV28 with TRBJ2-3; D call uncertain. Germline V gene data show CDR1 as MDHEN and CDR2 as SYDVKM. V was shortened by 10 bases and J by 0 bases, with 8 bases between the two germline ends. The CDR3 is made up of 12 amino acids. DNA of the CDR3: TGTGCCACCTCAGTGAGCACAGATACGCAGTATTTT. This translates into CATSVSTDTQYF.

The chain combines TRBV7-9 with TRBJ1-1; possible D gene TRBD1, 6 bases. V was cut by 4 bases and J by 5 bases, with 11 bases left in between. In germline, CDR1 is SEHNR, CDR2 FQNEAQ (reference sequence). This CDR3 has 13 residues. Written as DNA, the CDR3 is TGTGCCAGCAGCTCGCAACAGGGTACTGAAGCTTTCTTT. Amino acids: CASSSQQGTEAFF.

The V gene is TRBV5-4, the J gene TRBJ2-3, with D possibly matching TRBD1 (5 bases). V dropped 1 base and J dropped 0 bases, with 6 bases sitting between them. The CDR3 extends over 14 amino acids. Germline V CDR1 and CDR2: SGHNT, YYREEE (reference sequence). The CDR3 loop is CASSLRGSTDTQYF. In DNA form, the CDR3 reads TGTGCCAGCAGCTTGAGGGGTAGCACAGATACGCAGTATTTT.

The chain recombines TRBV4-3 with TRBJ1-2, with TRBD1 as a possible D gene (5 bases). CDR3 length equals 15 residues. Per the germline V gene, CDR1 is LGHNA and CDR2 is YSLEER. V lost 1 base to trimming and J lost 6 bases, with 15 bases between them. This chain's CDR3 is CASSQVLGVGNGYTF. The DNA of the CDR3 is TGCGCCAGCAGCCAAGTGTTAGGGGTGGGAAATGGCTACACCTTC.

The J gene is TRBJ2-4, the V gene TRBV24-1; D ambiguous. This CDR3 spans 14 amino acids. The V and J ends lost 5 bases and 2 bases respectively, with 9 bases between them. The germline gives CDR1 KGHDR, CDR2 SFDVKD. CDR3 in amino acids: CATSGAGPKNIQYF. The DNA of the CDR3 is TGTGCCACCAGTGGGGCAGGCCCCAAAAACATTCAGTACTTC.

V gene TRBV5-8 combines with J gene TRBJ2-6, with D unclear. The germline gives CDR1 SGHTS, CDR2 YDEGEE. V was pared by 2 bases and J by 0 bases, with 12 bases between. The CDR3 runs to 17 residues. The CDR3 DNA is TGTGCCAGCAGCTTTGCAGGTTCTAGCTCTGGGGCCAACGTCCTGACTTTC. It codes for CASSFAGSSSGANVLTF.

V usage is TRBV6-5 and J usage is TRBJ1-5, with D tentatively TRBD1 (6 bases). CDR1 is MNHEY, CDR2 SVGAGI, per germline. The V gene lost 0 bases and the J gene lost 8 bases, with 8 bases spanning the gap. This CDR3 has 13 residues. The DNA of the CDR3 is TGTGCCAGCAGTTACTCGAGGGGGGAGCCCCAGCATTTT. This sequence encodes CASSYSRGEPQHF.

The rearrangement links TRBV5-1 to TRBJ1-2; D unclear. V lost 0 bases and J lost 0, with 9 bases in between. CDR3 size: 15 residues. Germline V gene data show CDR1 as SGHRS and CDR2 as YFSETQ. CDR3 region: CASSLAAGPNYGYTF. In nucleotides, the CDR3 is TGCGCCAGCAGCTTGGCCGCGGGTCCTAACTATGGCTACACCTTC.

J is TRBJ1-1 and V is TRBV10-3; possibly TRBD1 for D (5 bases). Per germline, CDR1 ENHRY and CDR2 SYGVKD. The CDR3 has 11 residues. The ends were cut back, 10 bases at V and 3 bases at J, with 9 bases in the middle. CDR3 bases: TGTGCCACCGAGGGGCACACTGAAGCTTTCTTT. Protein product: CATEGHTEAFF.

The genes are TRBV10-3 and TRBJ1-1, with 9 bases aligning to TRBD1. The junction had 5 bases not matched to a gene; V was cut back by 5 bases and J by 1 base. This CDR3 has 15 amino acids. The V gene's germline CDR1 is ENHRY and CDR2 SYGVKD. The CDR3 loop is CAISRTGDQNTEAFF. CDR3 sequence (DNA): TGTGCCATCAGTAGGACAGGGGACCAGAACACTGAAGCTTTCTTT.

The rearrangement joins TRBV5-1 to TRBJ2-3; TRBD1 matches at 9 bases. The germline CDR1 and CDR2 sequences are SGHRS and YFSETQ. The CDR3 length is 18 residues. V lost 5 bases, J lost 1 base, and 14 bases stayed unmatched. The chain's CDR3 is CASRNRDRAFFGTDTQYF. The CDR3 DNA sequence: TGCGCCAGCAGAAACCGGGACAGGGCATTTTTTGGCACAGATACGCAGTATTTT.

The table lists this clone with a count of one. The genes are TRBV6-2 or TRBV6-3 and TRBJ2-5; D is undetermined. V was pared by 3 bases and J by 10 bases, with 18 bases between. Germline CDR1 MNHEY, CDR2 SVGEGT. The CDR3 totals 14 residues. CDR3 amino acids: CASSYGRLRQDQYF. The CDR3, as DNA: TGTGCCAGCAGTTATGGGCGGCTCCGGCAGGACCAGTACTTC.

The gene calls are TRBV28 and TRBJ2-7, with 9 bases aligning to TRBD1. V was pared by 4 bases and J by 2 bases, with 6 bases of the junction left unmatched. The V gene's germline CDR1 is MDHEN and CDR2 SYDVKM. The CDR3 is made up of 15 amino acids. In DNA, the CDR3 is TGTGCCAGCAGTTCCGCCGGGACAGGGACCTACGAGCAGTACTTC. Its translation is CASSSAGTGTYEQYF.

The chain couples TRBV24-1 to TRBJ2-3; D unresolved. This CDR3 is 11 amino acids long. The germline V and J ends were trimmed by 7 bases and 7 bases, with 8 bases remaining between them. Germline CDR1 is KGHDR and CDR2 is SFDVKD. Here the CDR3 DNA reads TGTGCCACCAGCAATACCAATACGCAGTATTTT. It codes for CATSNTNTQYF.

The gene calls are TRBV5-6 and TRBJ1-1; D is uncertain. V lost 2 bases, J lost 0 bases, and 5 bases lay in between. Germline V gives CDR1 SGHDT, CDR2 YYEEEE. The CDR3 sequence is 13 residues long. Written as DNA, the CDR3 is TGTGCCAGCAGCTTTTATCTGAACACTGAAGCTTTCTTT. Its protein is CASSFYLNTEAFF.

The chain uses TRBV25-1 and TRBJ2-5; D is undetermined. V lost 4 bases, J lost 4 bases, and 7 bases lay in between. This CDR3 spans 12 amino acids. CDR1 is MGHDK, CDR2 SYGVNS, per germline. CDR3 residues: CASSVGGETQYF. Here the CDR3 DNA reads TGTGCCAGCAGTGTGGGCGGAGAGACCCAGTACTTC.

The rearrangement uses TRBV7-2 and TRBJ1-5; no definite D call. Between the trimmed V and J ends, which lost 4 bases and 5 bases, there was a span of 9 bases. This CDR3 contains 13 residues. Looked up from germline, CDR1 is SGHTA and CDR2 is FQGNSA. The CDR3 coding sequence is TGTGCCAGCAGCTCCCAAAGGGATCAGCCCCAGCATTTT. This gives the protein CASSSQRDQPQHF.

The J gene is TRBJ1-1, the V gene TRBV18; possible D gene TRBD1, 6 bases. CDR3 length: 14 residues. Germline V gives CDR1 KGHSH, CDR2 LQKENI. The V gene lost 2 bases and the J gene lost 3 bases, with 10 bases spanning the gap. The CDR3 nucleotides read TGTGCCAGCTCACCAGGGCCAGGGGACACTGAAGCTTTCTTT. It encodes CASSPGPGDTEAFF.

This chain joins TRBV4-1 and TRBJ1-1; 9 nucleotides agree with TRBD1. The CDR3 runs to 15 residues. V lost 4 bases, J lost 2 bases, and 5 bases stayed unmatched. Germline-derived CDR1 and CDR2 are MGHRA and YSYEKL. The CDR3 sequence is CASSPRDRENTEAFF. The CDR3 region has the DNA TGCGCCAGCAGCCCCCGGGACAGGGAAAACACTGAAGCTTTCTTT.

This chain connects TRBV25-1 to TRBJ2-7; D remains ambiguous. This CDR3 has 14 amino acids. Germline V lookup: CDR1 MGHDK, CDR2 SYGVNS. V was shortened by 2 bases and J by 1 base, with 9 bases between the two germline ends. CDR3 sequence: CASSEVVGSYEQYF. As DNA, the CDR3 is TGTGCCAGCAGTGAAGTGGTAGGATCCTACGAGCAGTACTTC.

The chain links TRBV7-2 to TRBJ1-5; D ambiguous. V lost 4 bases and J 2 bases, leaving 9 bases between the germline ends. The V gene's germline CDR1 is SGHTA and CDR2 FQGNSA. This CDR3 is 14 amino acids long. The CDR3 is CASSWRDGNQPQHF. In nucleotides, the CDR3 is TGTGCCAGCAGCTGGCGGGATGGCAATCAGCCCCAGCATTTT.

This chain joins TRBV5-1 and TRBJ2-5; perhaps D is TRBD1 or TRBD2 (7 bases each). V was clipped by 1 base and J by 2 bases, with 12 bases between them. This CDR3 has 15 amino acids. CDR1 is SGHRS, CDR2 YFSETQ, per germline. The CDR3 bases are TGCGCCAGCAGCTTGTTCAGGGGGGGACAAGAGACCCAGTACTTC. Translated, it gives CASSLFRGGQETQYF.

This clone appeared once. The gene calls are TRBV6-5 and TRBJ1-1; D call uncertain. The CDR3 covers 11 residues. The V end was cut by 4 bases, the J end by 2 bases, with 2 bases between. Germline V gives CDR1 MNHEY, CDR2 SVGAGI. Here the CDR3 reads CASSSNTEAFF. The CDR3 DNA follows: TGTGCCAGCAGTTCCAACACTGAAGCTTTCTTT.

In its sample, this clone was seen once. The chain is built from TRBV5-6 and TRBJ1-1, with TRBD1 as a possible D gene (5 bases). The CDR3 spans 15 residues. Trimming left V 1 base short and J 6 bases short, with 16 bases between. Germline V lookup: CDR1 SGHDT, CDR2 YYEEEE. The CDR3 region is CASSLRLGAGAEAFF. CDR3 bases: TGTGCCAGCAGCTTGAGGCTAGGGGCGGGCGCTGAAGCTTTCTTT.

The V call is TRBV19, the J call TRBJ2-7; TRBD1 aligns across 9 bases. Trimming at V came to 5 bases and at J to 13 bases, leaving 12 bases not matched to a gene. The CDR3 extends over 13 amino acids. Germline V gene lookup returns CDR1 LNHDA and CDR2 SQIVND (reference sequence). The CDR3 here is CASSPPGQGASYF. In DNA, the CDR3 is TGTGCCAGTAGTCCGCCGGGACAGGGAGCCTCTTACTTC.

The V gene is TRBV10-3, the J gene TRBJ2-1, with a weak D call TRBD2 (5 bases). The CDR3 runs 13 residues. CDR1 and CDR2 from the germline V gene are ENHRY and SYGVKD. The V gene lost 4 bases and the J gene lost 5 bases, with 9 bases spanning the gap. The CDR3 here is CAISVLDDNEQFF. In DNA form, the CDR3 reads TGTGCCATCAGTGTACTAGATGACAATGAGCAGTTCTTC.

The chain has TRBV4-1 and TRBJ2-7, with TRBD2 as a possible D gene (5 bases). The CDR3 totals 16 residues. The germline CDR1 and CDR2 sequences are MGHRA and YSYEKL. The V gene lost 1 base and the J gene lost 1 base, with 14 bases spanning the gap. CDR3 nucleotide sequence: TGCGCCAGCAGCCAAGCTAAGACGGACTTTTCCTACGAGCAGTACTTC. Its translation: CASSQAKTDFSYEQYF.